The 20 T cell receptor beta chains given below trace back to one sample, sequenced in a study of T cells in Graves' hyperthyroidism and ophthalmopathy. TCR beta CDR3 region amplification was performed from RNA transcripts. Initially, a first-round RT-PCR of the TCR CDR3 employed the HTBI primer set. One entry per CDR3 protein, called by TCRdb with MiXCR from the multiplex PCR reads. The sample records some 620,000 distinct CDR3 sequences, roughly 16% being singletons. What was sequenced was blood. Receptors originate from a woman in her 30s with Graves' hyperthyroidism.

With regard to this clonotype: This may arise from a read error, as a much more abundant clone is one base away. The chain couples TRBV30 to TRBJ2-7; the match to TRBD2 covers 7 bases. Per the germline V gene, CDR1 is GTSNPN and CDR2 is SVGIG (reference sequence). J was trimmed by 3 bases and V by 0 bases; bases with no gene match: 8. This CDR3 has 15 residues. This CDR3 is CAWSVTYSGHYEQYF. The DNA for the CDR3 is TGTGCCTGGAGTGTCACGTATAGCGGGCACTACGAGCAGTACTTC.

This clonotype was seen a few times. The chain couples TRBV30 to TRBJ1-4; 8 nucleotides line up with TRBD1. Per the germline V gene, CDR1 is GTSNPN and CDR2 is SVGIG (reference sequence). This CDR3 has 15 residues. V lost 4 bases and J lost 4; bases outside the gene matches: 8. The CDR3 DNA is TGTGCCTGGATGGAGTCGGGACAGGTTAATGAAAAACTGTTTTTT. Translation: CAWMESGQVNEKLFF.

There are many counts of this clonotype. This sequence joins TRBV6-2 or TRBV6-3 and TRBJ2-1; D is unresolved. Trimming left V 0 bases short and J 7 bases short, with 10 bases between. Germline V gives CDR1 MNHEY, CDR2 SVGEGT. The CDR3 extends over 14 amino acids. This chain's CDR3 is CASSYSMMRNEQFF. DNA for the CDR3: TGTGCCAGCAGTTACTCGATGATGAGAAATGAGCAGTTCTTC.

This clonotype was found a few times. Being one base from a much bigger clone, this may be a read error. The chain has TRBV3-1 and TRBJ2-7; 7 bases map to TRBD2. Per germline, CDR1 LGHDT and CDR2 YNNKEL (reference sequence). The CDR3 is 15 residues long. J lost 6 bases, V lost 1 base, and 9 bases had no gene match. The CDR3 here is CASSQGDGGILEQYF. The CDR3 region has the DNA TGTGCCAGCAGCCAAGGGGACGGGGGGATCCTCGAGCAGTACTTC.

The sample holds a few counts of this clonotype. The V call is TRBV5-1, the J call TRBJ2-6; TRBD1 matches 11 bases. CDR3 length equals 15 residues. Germline assignment: CDR1 SGHRS and CDR2 YFSETQ. J gave up 3 bases and V 8 bases, and 4 bases lay outside the gene matches. CDR3 residues: CASWTGGDGANVLTF. In nucleotides, the CDR3 is TGCGCCAGTTGGACAGGGGGCGATGGGGCCAACGTCCTGACTTTC.

This clonotype has ten or more counts. The rearrangement links TRBV6-7 to TRBJ1-2, with TRBD1 matching 7 bases. TRBV6-7 is recorded as an ORF, its role being uncertain. This CDR3 spans 16 amino acids. J was trimmed by 0 bases and V by 3 bases; bases with no gene match: 7. CDR3 in amino acids: CASSYRWDSPNYGYTF. The CDR3 DNA reads as TGTGCCAGCAGTTATAGATGGGACAGCCCTAACTATGGCTACACCTTC.

In this sample, this clonotype turned up many times. This chain joins TRBV18 and TRBJ2-1, with D tentatively TRBD2 (5 bases). The CDR3 extends over 14 amino acids. Per germline, CDR1 KGHSH and CDR2 LQKENI. V was pared by 0 bases and J by 3 bases, with 6 bases between. The CDR3 here is CASSPPGVYNEQFF. In DNA, the CDR3 is TGTGCCAGCTCACCACCGGGAGTCTACAATGAGCAGTTCTTC.

This chain connects TRBV7-9 to TRBJ1-1, with D unclear. This CDR3 is built from 14 residues. V was clipped by 5 bases and J by 0 bases, with 10 bases between them. Germline V gives CDR1 SEHNR, CDR2 FQNEAQ (reference sequence). The CDR3 nucleotides read TGTGCCAGCAGCCCACAGATCCTGAACACTGAAGCTTTCTTT. It translates to CASSPQILNTEAFF.

This clonotype was found a few times. The CDR3 protein is CASSSTGTGEDTQYF. The CDR3 region has the DNA TGTGCCAGCAGCTCGACCGGGACAGGGGAAGATACGCAGTATTTT. J is TRBJ2-3 and V is TRBV7-3; 10 bases match TRBD1. The CDR3 spans 15 residues. The ends lost 4 bases at V and 5 bases at J; junction bases unmatched: 6. CDR1 SGHTA and CDR2 FQGTGA come from the germline V gene.

This clonotype was counted ten times or more. J is TRBJ2-1 and V is TRBV6-1, with TRBD1 matching over 7 bases. V lost 10 bases to trimming and J lost 4 bases; unmatched junction nucleotides: 4. The germline CDR1 and CDR2 sequences are MNHNS and SASEGT. CDR3 length: 12 residues. CDR3 sequence: CATQGQYNEQFF. In nucleotides, the CDR3 is TGTGCCACCCAGGGACAGTACAATGAGCAGTTCTTC.

The rearrangement links TRBV6-2 or TRBV6-3 to TRBJ2-2; no clear D. Germline V gene lookup returns CDR1 MNHEY and CDR2 SVGEGT. The V end was cut by 0 bases, the J end by 6 bases, with 11 bases between. The CDR3 runs to 15 residues. The CDR3 sequence is CASSYSKWAAGELFF. The CDR3 DNA reads TGTGCCAGCAGTTACTCGAAATGGGCGGCCGGGGAGCTGTTTTTT.

Turning to this clonotype: It may be a read error: a sequence one base away is much more abundant. The J gene is TRBJ1-1, the V gene TRBV7-8; possible D gene TRBD1, 5 bases. CDR1 SGHVS and CDR2 FQNEAQ come from the germline V gene. This CDR3 is 14 amino acids long. The CDR3 reads CACSLAGADTEAFF. In nucleotides, the CDR3 is TGTGCCTGCAGCTTAGCTGGGGCTGACACTGAAGCTTTCTTT.

This sequence joins TRBV7-2 and TRBJ2-3, with D perhaps given as TRBD1 or TRBD2 (6 bases each). The CDR3 runs 15 residues. Per the germline V gene, CDR1 is SGHTA and CDR2 is FQGNSA. The V gene lost 1 base and the J gene lost 2 bases, with 10 bases spanning the gap. CDR3 in amino acids: CASSLGRDNTDTQYF. In DNA, the CDR3 is TGTGCCAGCAGCTTAGGGAGGGACAACACAGATACGCAGTATTTT. Full variable domain (rest looked up from reference TRBV7-2 and TRBJ2-3): GAGVSQSPSNKVTEKGKDVELRCDPISGHTALYWYRQSLGQGLEFLIYFQGNSAPDKSGLPSDRFSAERTGGSVSTLTIQRTQQEDSAVYLCASSLGRDNTDTQYFGPGTRLTVL.

This chain joins TRBV7-9 and TRBJ2-7; the match to TRBD2 covers 10 bases. The CDR3 is 19 amino acids. V lost 5 bases, J lost 5 bases, and 21 bases stayed unmatched. The V gene's germline CDR1 is SEHNR and CDR2 FQNEAQ (reference sequence). The CDR3 protein is CASSQTWVVASGSINEQYF. The CDR3 nucleotides read TGTGCCAGCAGCCAAACCTGGGTAGTGGCTAGCGGGAGTATTAACGAGCAGTACTTC.

This clonotype was seen at least ten times. The chain links TRBV28 to TRBJ1-5, with a possible D match to TRBD1 (5 bases). V was cut by 6 bases and J by 4 bases, with 16 bases left in between. The germline V gene has CDR1 MDHEN and CDR2 SYDVKM. The CDR3 covers 15 residues. This chain's CDR3 is CASRGVGVGNQPQHF. The DNA for the CDR3 is TGTGCCAGCAGAGGGGTGGGAGTGGGAAATCAGCCCCAGCATTTT.

The CDR3 bases are TGTGCCAGCAGCTACCCGATGGGACAGAGGCCCACCGGGGAGCTGTTTTTT. It translates to CASSYPMGQRPTGELFF. The chain couples TRBV7-9 to TRBJ2-2, with 7 bases aligning to TRBD1. Germline V gives CDR1 SEHNR, CDR2 FQNEAQ (reference sequence). This CDR3 region has 17 residues. J was trimmed by 4 bases and V by 4 bases; bases with no gene match: 12.

The chain carries TRBV12-3 or TRBV12-4 and TRBJ1-5, with D tentatively TRBD1 (5 bases). This CDR3 has 13 residues. Trimming took off 6 bases at V and 5 bases at J, with 11 bases between the two ends. The CDR3 region is CASSWDGYQPQHF. CDR3 nucleotide sequence: TGTGCCAGCAGCTGGGACGGTTATCAGCCCCAGCATTTT.

With respect to this clonotype: This clone may be a read error of a much larger clone one base away. The V and J genes are TRBV27 and TRBJ1-6, with TRBD1 identical over 7 bases. This CDR3 region has 14 residues. The germline CDR1 and CDR2 sequences are MNHEY and SMNVEV (reference sequence). V was clipped by 11 bases and J by 5 bases; unmatched bases: 9. As DNA, the CDR3 is TGTGCCGGCGTACAGGGGATGGATAATTCACCCCTCCACTTT. It yields the protein CAGVQGMDNSPLHF.

Many counts were recorded for this clonotype. This sequence joins TRBV30 and TRBJ1-5, with 7 bases matching TRBD1. Germline V gene lookup returns CDR1 GTSNPN and CDR2 SVGIG (reference sequence). CDR3 length equals 13 residues. V lost 1 base and J lost 6; bases outside the gene matches: 3. In DNA form, the CDR3 reads TGTGCCTGGAGTGAGACAGGGTCTCAGCCCCAGCATTTT. It yields the protein CAWSETGSQPQHF.

This clonotype has only a few counts. This chain joins TRBV20-1 and TRBJ2-7; possible D gene TRBD2, 6 bases. CDR1 and CDR2 (germline): DFQATT, SNEGSKA (reference sequence). The CDR3 spans 15 residues. V gave up 0 bases and J gave up 0 bases, with 12 bases separating them. The CDR3 spells CSARDRRGTSYEQYF. CDR3 coding DNA: TGCAGTGCTAGAGATAGGAGGGGCACCTCCTACGAGCAGTACTTC.